These T cell receptor beta chains were read from a single sample in a study of blood T cell repertoires in COVID-19. Produced via immunoSEQ multiplex PCR; TCRdb's table is partial and in-frame only. The data show about 200,000 clones, roughly 89% seen once. Input material: PBMCs or T cells enriched from blood (not recorded which). The receptors were sampled from a woman aged 25-40 years with acute COVID-19. Both conserved end residues are part of each CDR3. Only some rows state a clone size, as once, few, many or a class for expanded clones.

V gene: TRBV28
J gene: TRBJ1-1
clone size: -
CDR3 protein: CASSLEVTEAFF

V gene: TRBV12-3/TRBV12-4
J gene: TRBJ1-2
clone size: -
CDR3 protein: CASSFEDTYGYTF

V gene: TRBV2
J gene: TRBJ2-7
clone size: -
CDR3 protein: CASRTQGWYEQYF

V gene: TRBV5-4
J gene: TRBJ1-2
clone size: -
CDR3 protein: CASSLWGAGGYTF

V gene: TRBV28
J gene: TRBJ1-2
clone size: -
CDR3 protein: CASRKIGQGGYYGYTF

V gene: TRBV19
J gene: TRBJ2-5
clone size: -
CDR3 protein: CASTLAGTGGLETQYF

V gene: TRBV6-6
J gene: TRBJ1-1
clone size: once
CDR3 protein: CASSYSYGDTEAFF

V gene: TRBV19
J gene: TRBJ2-6
clone size: -
CDR3 protein: CASMGQRISGANVLTF

V gene: TRBV5-1
J gene: TRBJ2-1
clone size: -
CDR3 protein: CASSSGGTYNEQFF

V gene: TRBV21-1
J gene: TRBJ2-7
clone size: -
CDR3 protein: CASQNLGLPWLFGKQYF

V gene: TRBV4-1
J gene: TRBJ1-2
clone size: -
CDR3 protein: CASSQFYGVQQEYLYGYTF

V gene: TRBV4-1
J gene: TRBJ1-2
clone size: -
CDR3 protein: CASNVQGSANYGYTF

V gene: TRBV7-5
J gene: TRBJ1-1
clone size: -
CDR3 protein: CARSRVPRGTGGPEAFF

V gene: TRBV5-1
J gene: TRBJ1-4
clone size: -
CDR3 protein: CASSDGPGTGDEKLFF

V gene: TRBV14
J gene: TRBJ1-1
clone size: -
CDR3 protein: CASSVRDRYTEAFF

V gene: TRBV7-6
J gene: TRBJ2-7
clone size: once
CDR3 protein: CASSSREASYEQYF

V gene: TRBV6-5
J gene: TRBJ2-7
clone size: -
CDR3 protein: CASGGAGSYEQYF